This T cell receptor (beta chain) was captured by sequencing in a study of shared clonotypes between healthy human individuals. CD45RO negativity and positive selection for CCR7 defined naive CD8 cells, a population that excluded terminally differentiated effector memory CD45RA+ cells. Clones were sequenced by immunoSEQ multiplex PCR, and TCRdb holds only the in-frame ones, with some missing. The table shows about 2 million clones, with roughly 94% occurring only once. The TCR was taken from a man aged 18 to 35 in good health. Sample: naive CD8+ T cells sorted from blood.

CDR3 sequence: CASSVAGGLVDTQYF. DNA for the CDR3: TGTGCCAGCAGCGTAGCGGGGGGGCTTGTAGATACGCAGTATTTT. This chain uses TRBV5-4 with TRBJ2-3, with 11 bases fitting TRBD2. Germline assignment: CDR1 SGHNT and CDR2 YYREEE (reference sequence). The CDR3 totals 15 residues. Unmatched junction bases numbered 6, after V lost 4 bases and J lost 5 bases.